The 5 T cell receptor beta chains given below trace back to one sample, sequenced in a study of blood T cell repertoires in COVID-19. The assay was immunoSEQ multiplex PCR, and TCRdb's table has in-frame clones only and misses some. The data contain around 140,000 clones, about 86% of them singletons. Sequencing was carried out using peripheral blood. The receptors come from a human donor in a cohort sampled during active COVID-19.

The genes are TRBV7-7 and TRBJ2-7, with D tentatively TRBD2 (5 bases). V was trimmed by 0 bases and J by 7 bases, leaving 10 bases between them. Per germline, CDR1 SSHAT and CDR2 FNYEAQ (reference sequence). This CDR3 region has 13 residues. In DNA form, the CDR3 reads TGTGCCAGCAGCTTAGCACCTACGGGGGAGCAGTACTTC. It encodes CASSLAPTGEQYF. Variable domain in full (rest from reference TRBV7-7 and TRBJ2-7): GAGVSQSPRYKVTKRGQDVTLRCDPISSHATLYWYQQALGQGPEFLTYFNYEAQPDKSGLPSDRFSAERPEGSISTLTIQRTEQRDSAMYRCASSLAPTGEQYFGPGTRLTVT.

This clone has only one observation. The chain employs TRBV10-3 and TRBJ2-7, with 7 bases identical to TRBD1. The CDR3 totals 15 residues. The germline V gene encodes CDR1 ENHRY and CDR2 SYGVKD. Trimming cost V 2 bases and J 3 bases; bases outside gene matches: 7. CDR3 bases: TGTGCCATCAGTGAGGCTACGACAGGGTACTACGAGCAGTACTTC. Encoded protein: CAISEATTGYYEQYF.

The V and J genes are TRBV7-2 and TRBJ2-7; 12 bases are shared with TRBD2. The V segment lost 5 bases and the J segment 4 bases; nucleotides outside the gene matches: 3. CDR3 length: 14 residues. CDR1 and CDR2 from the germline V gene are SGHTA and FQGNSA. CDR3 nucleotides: TGTGCCAGCAGCCCGACTAGCGGGAGATACGAGCAGTACTTC. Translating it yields CASSPTSGRYEQYF.

CDR3: CASSPPGAGTTRILAYEQYF. For the CDR3, the DNA is TGCGCCAGCAGCCCCCCGGGGGCGGGGACTACTCGCATACTAGCATACGAGCAGTACTTC. This chain connects TRBV4-1 to TRBJ2-7; TRBD2 might be the D (7 bases). Germline V lookup: CDR1 MGHRA, CDR2 YSYEKL. The CDR3 totals 20 residues. V was trimmed by 4 bases and J by 4 bases, leaving 32 bases between them.

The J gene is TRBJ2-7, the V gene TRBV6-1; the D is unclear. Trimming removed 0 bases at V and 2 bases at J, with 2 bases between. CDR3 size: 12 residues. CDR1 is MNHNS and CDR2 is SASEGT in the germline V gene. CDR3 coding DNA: TGTGCCAGCAGTGAAGCCGCCTACGAGCAGTACTTC. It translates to CASSEAAYEQYF.